The 21 T cell receptor beta chains below were found in one sample sequenced in a study of blood T cell repertoires in COVID-19. Clones were read by immunoSEQ multiplex PCR, and TCRdb kept only the in-frame ones, dropping some. The sample holds 220,000 or so clones, 65% to 85% seen once. The material sequenced was PBMCs or T cells enriched from blood (not recorded which). These receptors were collected from a woman aged 55-69 years who had recovered from COVID-19.

The chain combines TRBV18 with TRBJ2-1, with 13 nucleotides matching TRBD2. The V gene's germline CDR1 is KGHSH and CDR2 LQKENI. V lost 2 bases, J lost 8 bases, and 6 bases stayed unmatched. The CDR3 is made up of 16 amino acids. CDR3 nucleotides: TGTGCCAGCTCACCAGGGACTAGCGGGACTGTGGATGAGCAGTTCTTC. This translates into CASSPGTSGTVDEQFF.

V is TRBV12-3 or TRBV12-4 and J is TRBJ1-5; maybe TRBD1 (5 bases). Trimming took off 3 bases at V and 4 bases at J, with 7 bases between the two ends. This CDR3 is built from 13 residues. The CDR3 region is CASSFPGNQPQHF. The CDR3 DNA reads TGTGCCAGCAGTTTTCCAGGGAATCAGCCCCAGCATTTT.

The chain employs TRBV2 and TRBJ2-7; 7 bases fit TRBD2. CDR1 SNHLY and CDR2 FYNNEI come from the germline V gene. The CDR3 sequence is 14 residues long. The V segment lost 6 bases and the J segment 3 bases; nucleotides outside the gene matches: 8. The CDR3 nucleotides are TGTGCCAGCAGCCCAGCGGGATTTTTCTACGAGCAGTACTTC. This sequence encodes CASSPAGFFYEQYF. The full variable domain, rest sourced from reference TRBV2 and TRBJ2-7, is EPEVTQTPSHQVTQMGQEVILRCVPISNHLYFYWYRQILGQKVEFLVSFYNNEISEKSEIFDDQFSVERPDGSNFTLKIRSTKLEDSAMYFCASSPAGFFYEQYFGPGTRLTVT.

The genes are TRBV4-1 and TRBJ2-1; 9 bases line up with TRBD2. Looked up from germline, CDR1 is MGHRA and CDR2 is YSYEKL. J was trimmed by 4 bases and V by 1 base; bases with no gene match: 5. There are 16 residues in the CDR3. CDR3 coding DNA: TGCGCCAGCAGCCAAGTTTTGAGCGGGGGGTACAATGAGCAGTTCTTC. Protein product: CASSQVLSGGYNEQFF.

The rearrangement joins TRBV27 to TRBJ2-2; 8 bases agree with TRBD1. CDR3 length: 15 residues. Trimming at V came to 6 bases and at J to 5 bases, leaving 8 bases not matched to a gene. CDR1 MNHEY and CDR2 SMNVEV come from the germline V gene (reference sequence). CDR3 region: CASSSTGAGTGELFF. The CDR3 DNA reads as TGTGCCAGCAGCTCGACAGGGGCCGGTACCGGGGAGCTGTTTTTT.

This chain links TRBV5-3 with TRBJ2-5; D perhaps matches TRBD2 (5 bases). TRBV5-3 is labeled an ORF, and its function is uncertain. The CDR3 length is 16 residues. The V gene lost 0 bases and the J gene lost 5 bases, with 17 bases spanning the gap. The CDR3 sequence is CARSLDGSEKRETQYF. CDR3 sequence (DNA): TGTGCCAGAAGCTTGGATGGTAGCGAGAAAAGGGAGACCCAGTACTTC.

This clone was recorded a few times. The chain combines TRBV5-4 with TRBJ1-1, with TRBD1 matching 7 bases. CDR1 and CDR2 from the germline V gene are SGHNT and YYREEE (reference sequence). J was trimmed by 1 base and V by 4 bases; bases with no gene match: 4. The CDR3 is 14 residues long. This CDR3 is CASSPRGWNTEAFF. The CDR3 DNA follows: TGTGCCAGCAGCCCCAGGGGGTGGAACACTGAAGCTTTCTTT.

The chain joins TRBV7-2 to TRBJ1-6, with 7 bases lining up with TRBD1. The ends lost 2 bases at V and 5 bases at J; junction bases unmatched: 6. Germline CDR1 SGHTA, CDR2 FQGNSA. The CDR3 runs 16 residues. CDR3 coding DNA: TGTGCCAGCAGCTTATCGGGACAGAGTCATAATTCACCCCTCCACTTT. Encoded protein: CASSLSGQSHNSPLHF.

The V gene is TRBV5-1, the J gene TRBJ1-6; 8 bases map to TRBD1. The germline gives CDR1 SGHRS, CDR2 YFSETQ. This CDR3 has 18 residues. The V segment lost 1 base and the J segment 0 bases; nucleotides outside the gene matches: 6. The DNA for the CDR3 is TGCGCCAGCAGCTTGAGGGACAGGACTAGCTCCTATAATTCACCCCTCCACTTT. This translates into CASSLRDRTSSYNSPLHF.

In its sample, this clone was seen a few times. The chain carries TRBV20-1 and TRBJ2-7; D may be TRBD2 (5 bases). With 3 bases removed from V and 5 bases from J, the gap between germline ends came to 8 bases. The CDR3 runs to 11 residues. Per the germline V gene, CDR1 is DFQATT and CDR2 is SNEGSKA (reference sequence). CDR3 sequence reads: CSASLGDEQYF. The CDR3 bases are TGCAGTGCTAGTCTCGGGGACGAGCAGTACTTC.

The CDR3 nucleotides are TGTGCCAGCGCAGACGGGGGGGGCACTGAAGCTTTCTTT. It translates to CASADGGGTEAFF. The J gene is TRBJ1-1, the V gene TRBV27; D might be TRBD1 (5 bases). The germline V gene has CDR1 MNHEY and CDR2 SMNVEV (reference sequence). With 8 bases removed from V and 4 bases from J, the gap between germline ends came to 14 bases. This CDR3 is built from 13 residues.

V is TRBV10-3 and J is TRBJ1-2, with TRBD1 matching 12 bases. Trimming removed 7 bases from V and 6 bases from J; junction bases left unmatched: 12. The CDR3 covers 16 residues. Germline loops: CDR1 ENHRY, CDR2 SYGVKD. The CDR3 region is CAITGTGGAEGNGYTF. The CDR3 DNA reads TGTGCCATCACCGGGACAGGGGGCGCAGAAGGCAATGGCTACACCTTC.

The rearrangement uses TRBV2 and TRBJ1-3, with D uncertain. The CDR3 runs to 13 residues. V lost 2 bases and J 5 bases, leaving 7 bases between the germline ends. Looked up from germline, CDR1 is SNHLY and CDR2 is FYNNEI. The DNA of the CDR3 is TGTGCCAGCAGTGAATGGCAACGAAACACCATATATTTT. Translation: CASSEWQRNTIYF.

In nucleotides, the CDR3 is TGTGCCAGCAGCCCGGACAGGGGGGAGGGCTACACCTTC. Protein sequence: CASSPDRGEGYTF. This rearrangement joins TRBV6-5 to TRBJ1-2, with TRBD1 matching over 10 bases. The CDR3 contains 13 residues. Per the germline V gene, CDR1 is MNHEY and CDR2 is SVGAGI. V dropped 6 bases and J dropped 8; count of bases not matched to a gene: 6.

This clone has only one observation. The V gene is TRBV5-4, the J gene TRBJ2-4; TRBD1 matches 7 bases. This CDR3 spans 15 amino acids. With V trimmed by 0 bases and J by 6 bases, 6 bases remained unmatched. Germline V lookup: CDR1 SGHNT, CDR2 YYREEE (reference sequence). The CDR3 reads CASSLAGTVRNIQYF. In DNA, the CDR3 is TGTGCCAGCAGCTTGGCGGGGACAGTAAGAAACATTCAGTACTTC.

This clone occurred once. This sequence joins TRBV6-5 and TRBJ2-3; TRBD2 agrees at 7 bases. The trim removed 5 bases at V and 2 bases at J, leaving 7 bases unmatched. From germline, CDR1 is MNHEY and CDR2 SVGAGI. The CDR3 runs to 15 residues. CDR3 amino acids: CASSRIAGYTDTQYF. In DNA, the CDR3 is TGTGCCAGCAGTCGTATAGCGGGCTACACAGATACGCAGTATTTT.

This clone was detected only a few times. V usage is TRBV5-1 and J usage is TRBJ1-2, with a tentative D call TRBD1 (5 bases). There are 14 residues in the CDR3. Looked up from germline, CDR1 is SGHRS and CDR2 is YFSETQ. V lost 0 bases, J lost 4 bases, and 10 bases lay in between. CDR3 amino acids: CASSLGRVGYGYTF. The CDR3 DNA reads TGCGCCAGCAGCTTGGGCAGGGTTGGCTATGGCTACACCTTC.

V gene TRBV5-1 combines with J gene TRBJ2-3; 7 bases are a match to TRBD2. V shed 2 bases, J shed 6 bases, and the junction held 9 bases outside the gene matches. The CDR3 sequence is 15 residues long. CDR1 is SGHRS and CDR2 is YFSETQ in the germline V gene. The CDR3 protein is CASSFLGGQADTQYF. As DNA, the CDR3 is TGCGCCAGCAGCTTCTTGGGAGGGCAAGCTGATACGCAGTATTTT.

This clone appeared a single time. The V call is TRBV10-2, the J call TRBJ2-7; D remains ambiguous. CDR3 length: 15 residues. Germline CDR1 WSHSY, CDR2 SAAADI. V lost 3 bases to trimming and J lost 1 base, with 13 bases between them. CDR3 in DNA: TGCGCCAGCAGTGAATCAGGTGGCGAGTCCTACGAGCAGTACTTC. Protein sequence: CASSESGGESYEQYF.

Remarks on this clone: Likely a read error: the CDR3 ends without its conserved phenylalanine or tryptophan. It is unclear where the CDR3 begins or ends on the DNA, so no DNA is shown, and the CDR3 is as TCRdb lists it. The V and J genes are TRBV10-2 and TRBJ1-1; whether TRBD1, the table's D call, matches the DNA was not checked. In germline, CDR1 is WSHSY, CDR2 SAAADI. Ends included, the CDR3 has 9 residues. The CDR3 protein is CASSRGQTL.

The chain links TRBV11-1 to TRBJ2-5; 8 positions match TRBD1. The CDR3 loop spans 15 amino acids. Germline V gene data show CDR1 as SGHAT and CDR2 as FQDESV (reference sequence). With V trimmed by 3 bases and J by 4 bases, 7 bases remained unmatched. CDR3 residues: CASSFWTGLGETQYF. DNA of the CDR3: TGTGCCAGCAGCTTTTGGACAGGGTTGGGAGAGACCCAGTACTTC.